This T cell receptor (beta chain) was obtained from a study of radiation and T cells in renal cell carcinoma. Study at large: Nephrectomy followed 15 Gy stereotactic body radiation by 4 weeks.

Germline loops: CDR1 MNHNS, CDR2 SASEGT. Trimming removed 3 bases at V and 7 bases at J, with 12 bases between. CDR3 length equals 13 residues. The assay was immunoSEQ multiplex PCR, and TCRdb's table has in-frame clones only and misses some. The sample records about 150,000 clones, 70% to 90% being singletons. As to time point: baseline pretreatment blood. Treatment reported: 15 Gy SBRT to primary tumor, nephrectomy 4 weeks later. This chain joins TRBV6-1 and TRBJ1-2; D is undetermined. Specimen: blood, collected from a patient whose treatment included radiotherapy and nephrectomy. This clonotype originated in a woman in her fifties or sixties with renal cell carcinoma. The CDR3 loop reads CASSDQESRGYTF. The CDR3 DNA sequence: TGTGCCAGCAGTGACCAAGAGAGTCGTGGCTACACCTTC.